The 5 T cell receptor beta chains below were found in one sample sequenced in a study of CD8+ T cells in alopecia areata. The sample's treatment: oral pan-JAK inhibitor, 5-10 mg twice daily. Following extraction, RNA underwent reverse transcription to cDNA, which served as the sequencing template. Profiled with immunoSEQ multiplex PCR; TCRdb holds only in-frame clones, not every one. Altogether some 170,000 clones are present, approximately 52% being singletons, with the ten largest covering roughly 16%. This specimen was CD4+ T cells sorted from blood, taken between weeks 55 and 65, from a patient treated with tofacitinib. The receptors derive from a human donor with alopecia areata.

The rearrangement uses TRBV29-1 and TRBJ1-3; 8 positions agree with TRBD1. The CDR3 runs to 15 residues. V was clipped by 3 bases and J by 4 bases; unmatched bases: 8. The germline V gene has CDR1 SQVTM and CDR2 ANQGSEA. The DNA of the CDR3 is TGCAGCGTTGATATAGGACAGGGTACCGGAAACACCATATATTTT. Translating it yields CSVDIGQGTGNTIYF.

CDR3 sequence (DNA): TGTGCCAGCGACGACAACATGAACACTGAAGCTTTCTTT. It translates to CASDDNMNTEAFF. This chain links TRBV25-1 with TRBJ1-1; no firm D call. The CDR3 runs to 13 residues. V gave up 8 bases and J gave up 0 bases, with 10 bases separating them. CDR1 and CDR2 (germline): MGHDK, SYGVNS.

V and J are TRBV30 and TRBJ2-7, with D perhaps TRBD1 (6 bases). This CDR3 has 13 amino acids. Trimming shortened V by 3 bases and J by 3 bases, and 12 bases separated the two germline ends. Germline CDR1 is GTSNPN and CDR2 is SVGIG (reference sequence). The CDR3 nucleotides are TGTGCCTGGAGACCGACAGGCATCTACGAGCAGTACTTC. Its protein product is CAWRPTGIYEQYF.

This clone was picked up a small number of times. V and J are TRBV9 and TRBJ2-7; 10 bases are shared with TRBD2. The CDR3 sequence is 15 residues long. The trim removed 4 bases at V and 2 bases at J, leaving 6 bases unmatched. Per the germline V gene, CDR1 is SGDLS and CDR2 is YYNGEE. The CDR3 DNA sequence: TGTGCCAGCAGCACGAATCTAGCGGGGGCCTACGAGCAGTACTTC. Its protein product is CASSTNLAGAYEQYF.

J is TRBJ1-1 and V is TRBV30; the D is unclear. Germline V lookup: CDR1 GTSNPN, CDR2 SVGIG (reference sequence). V shed 2 bases and J shed 1 base, with 8 bases lying between them. This CDR3 has 13 residues. DNA for the CDR3: TGTGCCTGGAGTCGGGTAACGAACACTGAAGCTTTCTTT. It encodes CAWSRVTNTEAFF.